This T cell receptor beta chain was captured by sequencing in a study of cytomegalovirus exposure and HLA in healthy donors. Concerning this clone: The antigen remains undetermined.

Findings of the study overall: Segments of the TCR beta V type were, in most cases, productive about 90% or about 30% of the time in an earlier analysis. A list of 164 TCR beta chains associated with cytomegalovirus was given. Later work found most CMV-associated TCR beta chains apparently HLA-restricted.

PCR amplification relied on 60 Vbeta primers (plus 13 Jbeta primers). The method was immunoSEQ multiplex PCR; TCRdb's version includes in-frame clones alone and lacks a portion of them. The top ten clones hold less than 4% of a sample with over 150,000 clones, around 75% of them seen once. Nominal health characterized the donors when sampled, though unrecorded immune exposures were likely. The CDR3 is made up of 16 amino acids. Trimming cost V 0 bases and J 4 bases, with 14 bases left between them. Germline values: CDR1 SGHRS, CDR2 YFSETQ. This chain joins TRBV5-1 and TRBJ2-1; tentatively, D is TRBD2 (7 bases). This clonotype originated in a woman aged 25 to 39 in good health and CMV-seropositive. Sequencing was carried out using PBMCs. The CDR3 DNA reads TGCGCCAGCAGCTTGGGTTCGGGGGGCGGATACAATGAGCAGTTCTTC. Amino acid sequence: CASSLGSGGGYNEQFF. Looking up the rest from reference TRBV5-1 and TRBJ2-1 gives the full variable domain: KAGVTQTPRYLIKTRGQQVTLSCSPISGHRSVSWYQQTPGQGLQFLFEYFSETQRNKGNFPGRFSGRQFSNSRSEMNVSTLELGDSALYLCASSLGSGGGYNEQFFGPGTRLTVL.